One sample yielded the 22 T cell receptor beta chains listed below, sequenced in a study of T cell responses to AZD1222 COVID-19 vaccine. Data came from immunoSEQ multiplex PCR; TCRdb stores just in-frame clones and leaves some out. The table lists under 150,000 clones, roughly nine tenths of them singletons. Sequencing was performed on peripheral blood, taken 28 days after the second AZD1222 dose. These receptors were taken from an adult who received the AZD1222 COVID-19 vaccine.

The V gene is TRBV3-1 (or the pseudogene TRBV3-2), the J gene TRBJ2-5; D ambiguous. CDR3 size: 15 residues. Germline V gene sequence: CDR1 LGHDT, CDR2 YNNKEL (reference sequence). The ends were cut back, 4 bases at V and 0 bases at J, with 12 bases in the middle. The CDR3 protein is CASSPVGRYQETQYF. The CDR3 coding sequence is TGTGCCAGCAGCCCGGTGGGCAGGTACCAAGAGACCCAGTACTTC.

A single count supports this clone. The rearrangement links TRBV7-9 to TRBJ1-1; unclear D gene. Germline lookup yields CDR1 SEHNR and CDR2 FQNEAQ (reference sequence). Trimming left V 5 bases short and J 8 bases short, with 15 bases between. There are 13 residues in the CDR3. The CDR3: CASSPVGFAEAFF. As DNA, the CDR3 is TGTGCCAGCAGCCCAGTGGGGTTCGCGGAAGCTTTCTTT. Drawing the rest from reference TRBV7-9 and TRBJ1-1, the complete variable domain is DTGVSQNPRHKITKRGQNVTFRCDPISEHNRLYWYRQTLGQGPEFLTYFQNEAQLEKSRLLSDRFSAERPKGSFSTLEIQRTEQGDSAMYLCASSPVGFAEAFFGQGTRLTVV.

As concerns this clone: The sample has other DNA sequences that encode this CDR3 too. This chain links TRBV7-9 with TRBJ2-5, with TRBD1 matching over 9 bases. From germline, CDR1 is SEHNR and CDR2 FQNEAQ (reference sequence). The CDR3 contains 14 residues. The junction had 6 bases not matched to a gene; V was cut back by 5 bases and J by 5 bases. The CDR3, as DNA: TGTGCCAGCAGCCTAACAGGGGGCCGGGAGACCCAGTACTTC. Its protein is CASSLTGGRETQYF.

The chain recombines TRBV24-1 with TRBJ1-2; D might be TRBD1 (5 bases). CDR1 is KGHDR and CDR2 is SFDVKD in the germline V gene. The CDR3 is 14 residues long. V was trimmed by 7 bases and J by 3 bases, leaving 14 bases between them. CDR3 in amino acids: CATSDPQGYYGYTF. The CDR3 bases are TGTGCCACCAGCGACCCTCAGGGATACTATGGCTACACCTTC.

The V call is TRBV25-1, the J call TRBJ1-5; D remains ambiguous. The length of the CDR3 is 14 residues. Germline V CDR1 and CDR2: MGHDK, SYGVNS. Trimming removed 1 base at V and 5 bases at J, with 9 bases between. The CDR3 nucleotides are TGTGCCAGCAGTGAATTCACTTCCGATCAGCCCCAGCATTTT. This gives the protein CASSEFTSDQPQHF.

The chain joins TRBV28 to TRBJ1-4, with D unresolved. Looked up from germline, CDR1 is MDHEN and CDR2 is SYDVKM. The CDR3 spans 13 residues. V gave up 8 bases and J gave up 0 bases, with 7 bases separating them. The CDR3 DNA sequence: TGTGCCAGCCAAACTCCAACTAATGAAAAACTGTTTTTT. Translating it yields CASQTPTNEKLFF.

The genes are TRBV7-2 and TRBJ1-2, with TRBD1 identical over 7 bases. Per the germline V gene, CDR1 is SGHTA and CDR2 is FQGNSA. The length of the CDR3 is 13 residues. J lost 4 bases, V lost 5 bases, and 4 bases had no gene match. CDR3 protein: CASSVQGRYGYTF. CDR3 nucleotides: TGTGCCAGCAGCGTACAGGGGCGCTATGGCTACACCTTC.

The V gene is TRBV19, the J gene TRBJ1-1, with D perhaps matching TRBD1 (5 bases). The length of the CDR3 is 15 residues. Germline CDR1 is LNHDA and CDR2 is SQIVND (reference sequence). V was shortened by 4 bases and J by 0 bases, with 12 bases between the two germline ends. The CDR3 here is CASSTPKGMNTEAFF. In DNA, the CDR3 is TGTGCCAGTAGTACCCCGAAGGGGATGAACACTGAAGCTTTCTTT.

The CDR3 coding sequence is TGTGCCAGCAGCCTTCACTGGACAGGGCGAGCTAACTATGGCTACACCTTC. This translates into CASSLHWTGRANYGYTF. The chain uses TRBV14 and TRBJ1-2; 8 nucleotides line up with TRBD1. CDR3 length: 17 amino acids. CDR1 and CDR2 from the germline V gene are SGHDN and FVKESK. V was clipped by 4 bases and J by 0 bases; unmatched bases: 10.

This chain links TRBV28 with TRBJ1-1, with a possible D match to TRBD1 (6 bases). CDR1 MDHEN and CDR2 SYDVKM come from the germline V gene. This CDR3 region has 14 residues. V was cut by 5 bases and J by 10 bases, with 20 bases left in between. The DNA for the CDR3 is TGTGCCAGCAGTAACCGGGGGGCGGGTACGATAGCTTTCTTT. Its translation: CASSNRGAGTIAFF.

The V call is TRBV18, the J call TRBJ1-1; D ambiguous. The V gene lost 3 bases and the J gene lost 0 bases, with 5 bases spanning the gap. Germline V gene data show CDR1 as KGHSH and CDR2 as LQKENI. The CDR3 extends over 13 amino acids. The CDR3 reads CASSPYLNTEAFF. The CDR3 bases are TGTGCCAGCTCACCTTATCTGAACACTGAAGCTTTCTTT.

The rearrangement uses TRBV4-2 and TRBJ1-5; no reliable D call. Looked up from germline, CDR1 is LGHNA and CDR2 is YNFKEQ. This CDR3 comprises 15 residues. Between the trimmed V and J ends, which lost 3 bases and 2 bases, there was a span of 11 bases. The CDR3 sequence is CASSQREAGNQPQHF. CDR3 in DNA: TGTGCCAGCAGCCAGAGGGAAGCGGGCAATCAGCCCCAGCATTTT.

J is TRBJ2-3 and V is TRBV4-3; the D gene is possibly TRBD2 (5 bases). V lost 4 bases to trimming and J lost 6 bases, with 20 bases between them. The V gene's germline CDR1 is LGHNA and CDR2 YSLEER. The CDR3 length is 16 residues. CDR3 sequence reads: CASSPMRTLDGDTQYF. CDR3 DNA sequence: TGCGCCAGCAGCCCAATGAGGACTCTCGACGGGGATACGCAGTATTTT.

The genes are TRBV18 and TRBJ1-1; D is unresolved. Trimming stripped 3 bases from V and 2 bases from J, with 7 bases between. This CDR3 spans 13 amino acids. Per the germline V gene, CDR1 is KGHSH and CDR2 is LQKENI. CDR3 sequence: CASSPEGNTEAFF. The CDR3 region has the DNA TGTGCCAGCTCACCCGAAGGCAACACTGAAGCTTTCTTT.

The rearrangement uses TRBV2 and TRBJ1-1; TRBD1 agrees at 10 bases. Germline V gene sequence: CDR1 SNHLY, CDR2 FYNNEI. Trimming took 7 bases from V and 8 from J; bases not matched to a gene: 4. The CDR3 sequence is 12 residues long. DNA for the CDR3: TGTGCCAGCACCCGGGACAGGGGAGAAGCTTTCTTT. Translation: CASTRDRGEAFF.

This clone appeared a few times. The CDR3, as DNA: TGCGCCAGCAGCTCCCCAACGGGGGGGCTCACAGATACGCAGTATTTT. It translates to CASSSPTGGLTDTQYF. The rearrangement joins TRBV4-1 to TRBJ2-3; 8 nucleotides agree with TRBD2. The CDR3 runs to 16 residues. The germline CDR1 and CDR2 sequences are MGHRA and YSYEKL. V shed 5 bases, J shed 2 bases, and the junction held 9 bases outside the gene matches.

On this clone itself: Within the sample, other DNA sequences also encode this same CDR3. The J gene is TRBJ1-3, the V gene TRBV12-3 or TRBV12-4; D gene ambiguous. The V end was cut by 1 base, the J end by 4 bases, with 5 bases between. CDR3 length equals 13 residues. CDR3 sequence reads: CASSLGEGNTIYF. The CDR3 region has the DNA TGTGCCAGCAGTTTAGGTGAAGGAAACACCATATATTTT.

The chain joins TRBV5-6 to TRBJ1-5; D remains unclear. The germline CDR1 and CDR2 sequences are SGHDT and YYEEEE. The CDR3 sequence is 12 residues long. The ends were cut back, 6 bases at V and 7 bases at J, with 11 bases in the middle. The CDR3 sequence is CASNSMSQPQHF. The CDR3 DNA sequence: TGTGCCAGCAACTCTATGAGCCAGCCCCAGCATTTT.

The chain is built from TRBV12-3 or TRBV12-4 and TRBJ1-2; no reliable D call. This CDR3 is built from 13 residues. Trimming shortened V by 5 bases and J by 4 bases, and 11 bases separated the two germline ends. The CDR3 region has the DNA TGTGCCAGCAGTCCCCGGGCGGCCTATGGCTACACCTTC. Protein sequence: CASSPRAAYGYTF.

This clone was seen a single time. The junction differs from germline at one of its ends, possibly a read error. The chain links TRBV28 to TRBJ2-1; D may match TRBD1 or TRBD2 (5 bases each). Germline CDR1 reads MDHEN; CDR2 reads SYDVKM. The CDR3 totals 15 residues. CDR3 in DNA: TGTGCCAGCAGTTTAACGCCCGCCGGCGGGCCAGAAGGGGTCTTC. Amino acids: CASSLTPAGGPEGVF.

The rearrangement uses TRBV4-1 and TRBJ1-4; no clear D. CDR3 size: 14 residues. Trimming removed 4 bases from V and 8 bases from J, with 14 bases in between. Per the germline V gene, CDR1 is MGHRA and CDR2 is YSYEKL. Written as DNA, the CDR3 is TGCGCCAGCAGCCCAGCCCGGATGGGAGAAAAACTGTTTTTT. It encodes CASSPARMGEKLFF.

This chain joins TRBV18 and TRBJ1-5; TRBD1 matches at 12 bases. V lost 5 bases, J lost 3 bases, and 2 bases stayed unmatched. The CDR3 is 15 amino acids. Germline V CDR1 and CDR2: KGHSH, LQKENI. The CDR3 nucleotides read TGTGCCAGCTCAGGGACAGGGGGCCTCAATCAGCCCCAGCATTTT. Translation gives CASSGTGGLNQPQHF. The whole variable domain, remainder taken from reference TRBV18 and TRBJ1-5, is NAGVMQNPRHLVRRRGQEARLRCSPMKGHSHVYWYRQLPEEGLKFMVYLQKENIIDESGMPKERFSAEFPKEGPSILRIQQVVRGDSAAYFCASSGTGGLNQPQHFGDGTRLSIL.